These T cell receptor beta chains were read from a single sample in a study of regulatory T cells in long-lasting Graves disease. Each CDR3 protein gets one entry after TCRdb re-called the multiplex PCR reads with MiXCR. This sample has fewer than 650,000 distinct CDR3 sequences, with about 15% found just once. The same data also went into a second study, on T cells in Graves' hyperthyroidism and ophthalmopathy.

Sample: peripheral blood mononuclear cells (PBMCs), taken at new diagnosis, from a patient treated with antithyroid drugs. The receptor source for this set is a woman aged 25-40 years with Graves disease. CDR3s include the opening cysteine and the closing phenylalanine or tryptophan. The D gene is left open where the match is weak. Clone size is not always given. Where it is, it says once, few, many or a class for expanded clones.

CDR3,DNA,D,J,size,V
CASSLIQGRDYEQYF,TGCGCCAGCAGCTTGATTCAGGGACGAGACTACGAGCAGTACTTC,NA,TRBJ2-7,many,TRBV5-1
CAWSATGLAEF,TGTGCCTGGAGCGCGACAGGTCTCGCTGAATTC,NA,TRBJ2-7,NA,TRBV30
CASSVRATGELFF,TGTGCCAGCAGCGTCCGCGCGACCGGGGAGCTGTTTTTT,NA,TRBJ2-2,many,TRBV11-2
CASSLNRVETQYF,TGTGCCAGCAGCTTAAACAGGGTGGAGACCCAGTACTTC,NA,TRBJ2-5,few,TRBV7-6
CASSLVATAYRNYEQYF,TGTGCCAGCAGCTTAGTCGCGACAGCATATCGCAACTACGAGCAGTACTTC,NA,TRBJ2-7,many,TRBV7-2
CASSYMRGDTGELFF,TGTGCCAGCAGTTACATGCGGGGGGACACCGGGGAGCTGTTTTTT,TRBD2,TRBJ2-2,NA,TRBV6-5
CASSQDYRVNSPLHF,TGTGCCAGCAGCCAAGACTACAGGGTTAATTCACCCCTCCACTTT,NA,TRBJ1-6,few,TRBV3-1
CAISAGVQETQYF,TGTGCCATCTCCGCGGGAGTCCAAGAGACCCAGTACTTC,TRBD2,TRBJ2-5,NA,TRBV10-3
CASSQDWELSGSTDTQYF,TGCGCCAGCAGCCAAGATTGGGAACTAAGCGGGAGCACAGATACGCAGTATTTT,NA,TRBJ2-3,NA,TRBV4-1
CASSQLVGIGEKLFF,TGTGCCAGCAGCCAGTTAGTAGGAATTGGTGAAAAACTGTTTTTT,NA,TRBJ1-4,many,TRBV3-1
CAWSSPRNRAPDQYF,TGTGCCTGGAGCTCCCCCCGGAACAGGGCGCCAGACCAGTACTTC,NA,TRBJ2-5,few,TRBV30
CASGGTETYEQYF,TGTGCCAGCGGGGGGACAGAGACATACGAGCAGTACTTC,NA,TRBJ2-7,many,TRBV6-2/TRBV6-3
CASSLGGRPGNQPQHF,TGTGCCAGCAGTTTAGGGGGCAGGCCTGGCAATCAGCCCCAGCATTTT,NA,TRBJ1-5,many,TRBV12-3/TRBV12-4
CAAASGLYGYTF,TGTGCCGCTGCCTCGGGACTCTATGGCTACACCTTC,NA,TRBJ1-2,NA,TRBV25-1
CASSRDRSYGYTF,TGTGCCAGCAGCCGGGACAGGTCTTATGGCTACACCTTC,TRBD1,TRBJ1-2,many,TRBV27
CASSFSGDEKLFF,TGTGCCAGCAGCTTTTCGGGGGATGAAAAACTGTTTTTT,NA,TRBJ1-4,many,TRBV7-9
CASEGTVDNEQFF,TGTGCCAGCGAAGGGACGGTAGACAATGAGCAGTTCTTC,NA,TRBJ2-1,many,TRBV2
CASSVVSGVETQYF,TGTGCCAGCAGCGTAGTTTCGGGAGTGGAGACCCAGTACTTC,NA,TRBJ2-5,NA,TRBV9
CASSLEGTSTDTQYF,TGCGCCAGCAGCTTGGAAGGCACTAGCACAGATACGCAGTATTTT,NA,TRBJ2-3,NA,TRBV5-1
CASSSLFGNTVYF,TGTGCCAGCAGCTCCCTGTTTGGAAACACCGTATATTTT,NA,TRBJ1-3,NA,TRBV5-6
CASSLLAGGPPEQFF,TGCGCCAGCAGCTTGCTAGCGGGAGGGCCGCCTGAGCAGTTCTTC,TRBD2,TRBJ2-1,NA,TRBV5-1
CASRGTGHRQPQHF,TGTGCCAGCAGAGGGACAGGGCATCGCCAGCCCCAGCATTTT,TRBD1,TRBJ1-5,many,TRBV28
CAWSLAVGQPQHF,TGTGCCTGGAGTCTTGCCGTAGGTCAGCCCCAGCATTTT,NA,TRBJ1-5,many,TRBV30
CASNRRGPETQYF,TGTGCCAGCAACCGGAGGGGTCCAGAGACCCAGTACTTC,NA,TRBJ2-5,few,TRBV7-8
CASSRRRGTEAFF,TGTGCCAGCAGCCGGAGAAGAGGCACTGAAGCTTTCTTT,NA,TRBJ1-1,NA,TRBV5-6
CAWSVRVVNTEAFF,TGTGCCTGGAGTGTACGGGTCGTGAACACTGAAGCTTTCTTT,NA,TRBJ1-1,many,TRBV30
CAISAGTYNEQFF,TGTGCCATCAGTGCTGGGACCTACAATGAGCAGTTCTTC,NA,TRBJ2-1,NA,TRBV10-3
CASKILLNTEAFF,TGTGCCAGCAAGATCCTTTTGAACACTGAAGCTTTCTTT,NA,TRBJ1-1,few,TRBV27
CASSPTGVPTGELFF,TGTGCCAGCTCCCCCACGGGGGTCCCGACCGGGGAGCTGTTTTTT,NA,TRBJ2-2,few,TRBV19
CASMTRANRNEQFF,TGTGCCAGCATGACAAGAGCGAACCGCAATGAGCAGTTCTTC,NA,TRBJ2-1,many,TRBV7-2
CSASRDTDQPQHF,TGCAGTGCTAGCCGGGACACAGATCAGCCCCAGCATTTT,NA,TRBJ1-5,NA,TRBV20-1
CASTREGTRTEAFF,TGTGCCAGCACCCGAGAGGGGACGAGGACTGAAGCTTTCTTT,NA,TRBJ1-1,NA,TRBV6-1
CATSATGGETQYF,TGTGCCACAAGCGCTACAGGGGGCGAGACCCAGTACTTC,TRBD1,TRBJ2-5,few,TRBV12-3/TRBV12-4
CSGSGQGGDTQYF,TGCAGCGGGTCGGGACAGGGAGGAGATACGCAGTATTTT,TRBD1,TRBJ2-3,many,TRBV29-1
CASRKSSSGSNAGELFF,TGTGCCAGCAGGAAATCTTCTAGCGGGAGTAACGCCGGGGAGCTGTTTTTT,TRBD2,TRBJ2-2,many,TRBV2
CSADAGSTNPYEQYF,TGCAGTGCCGACGCTGGGAGTACGAACCCCTACGAGCAGTACTTC,NA,TRBJ2-7,NA,TRBV20-1
CATTGPGYEQYF,TGTGCCACCACCGGACCTGGTTACGAGCAGTACTTC,NA,TRBJ2-7,NA,TRBV6-1
CASWRAGSGDTQYF,TGTGCCAGCTGGCGAGCGGGAAGTGGAGATACGCAGTATTTT,TRBD2,TRBJ2-3,NA,TRBV6-1
CASSQGLVIGNEQFF,TGTGCCAGCAGCCAAGGACTAGTAATCGGCAATGAGCAGTTCTTC,NA,TRBJ2-1,NA,TRBV14
CASSAGAGWGTDTQYF,TGTGCCAGCAGCGCTGGGGCGGGGTGGGGCACAGATACGCAGTATTTT,NA,TRBJ2-3,few,TRBV11-3
CASSESWDSSTDTQYF,TGCGCCAGCAGTGAGTCCTGGGACTCCAGCACAGATACGCAGTATTTT,NA,TRBJ2-3,few,TRBV10-1
CASSYAGGINEQFF,TGTGCCAGCAGCTACGCTGGGGGCATAAATGAGCAGTTCTTC,NA,TRBJ2-1,few,TRBV6-1
CASSSGQGSYEQYF,TGTGCCAGCAGTTCGGGACAGGGGTCCTACGAGCAGTACTTC,TRBD1,TRBJ2-7,many,TRBV5-1
CATSAGAYGYTF,TGTGCCACCAGCGCCGGGGCCTATGGCTACACCTTC,NA,TRBJ1-2,NA,TRBV15
CASSARPGLRATEAFF,TGTGCCAGTAGTGCCCGGCCGGGCTTGCGGGCCACTGAAGCCTTCTTT,NA,TRBJ1-1,NA,TRBV19
CSVVTGYNEQFF,TGCAGCGTTGTCACGGGCTACAATGAGCAGTTCTTC,NA,TRBJ2-1,few,TRBV29-1
CASSQASGNQPQHF,TGTGCCAGCAGCCAAGCCTCAGGAAATCAGCCCCAGCATTTT,NA,TRBJ1-5,many,TRBV3-1
CASRSQGSYNEQFF,TGCGCCAGCAGATCGCAGGGATCCTACAATGAGCAGTTCTTC,NA,TRBJ2-1,few,TRBV5-1
CASSFPEGGSRETQYF,TGTGCCAGCAGCTTCCCGGAGGGCGGCAGTCGAGAGACCCAGTACTTC,NA,TRBJ2-5,many,TRBV9
CASSFSSVFYEQYF,TGTGCCAGCAGTTTCTCATCGGTCTTCTACGAGCAGTACTTC,NA,TRBJ2-7,many,TRBV28
CASMGGTGLAGDNEQFF,TGTGCCTCAATGGGGGGAACTGGACTAGCGGGAGACAATGAGCAGTTCTTC,TRBD2,TRBJ2-1,many,TRBV10-3
CASSLEGKSTDTQYF,TGTGCCAGCAGCTTGGAAGGCAAGAGCACAGATACGCAGTATTTT,NA,TRBJ2-3,many,TRBV5-5
CASSPLTGTTRPPYGYTF,TGTGCCAGCAGCCCTCTGACGGGGACCACCCGGCCTCCGTATGGCTACACCTTC,NA,TRBJ1-2,many,TRBV7-9
CASGLAGGPYEQYF,TGTGCCAGCGGATTAGCGGGCGGTCCCTACGAGCAGTACTTC,TRBD2,TRBJ2-7,many,TRBV6-1